This passage covers 27 T cell receptor beta chains from one sample sequenced in a study of blood T cell repertoires in COVID-19. Clones were sequenced by immunoSEQ multiplex PCR, and TCRdb holds only the in-frame ones, with some missing. The data show some 250,000 clones, roughly nine tenths seen once. Specimen: PBMCs or T cells enriched from blood (not recorded which). Receptors were obtained from a human donor in a cohort exposed to, infected with or recovered from COVID-19 (not recorded which). The donor label of this sample is uncertain.

The count of this clone is one. The V gene is TRBV19, the J gene TRBJ1-6; no definite D call. Between the trimmed V and J ends, which lost 3 bases and 2 bases, there was a span of 11 bases. The germline V gene has CDR1 LNHDA and CDR2 SQIVND (reference sequence). This CDR3 is built from 16 residues. The CDR3, as DNA: TGTGCCAGTAGTATGAGCATTAGTACCTATAATTCACCCCTCCACTTT. Encoded protein: CASSMSISTYNSPLHF.

The V and J genes are TRBV21-1 and TRBJ1-5. TRBV21-1 is a listed pseudogene. The CDR3 has 16 amino acids. The CDR3 DNA is TGTGCCAGCTTCCTAGGGGGGGCTCGGTCAGATCAGCCCCAGCATTTT. Protein: CASFLGGARSDQPQHF.

The chain carries TRBV6-2 or TRBV6-3 and TRBJ2-7; possible D gene TRBD2, 6 bases. The germline gives CDR1 MNHEY, CDR2 SVGEGT. V was cut by 2 bases and J by 3 bases, with 11 bases left in between. The CDR3 totals 14 residues. The CDR3 DNA follows: TGTGCCAGCAGTTACGCCGGAGGGCGCTACGAGCAGTACTTC. Its translation: CASSYAGGRYEQYF.

V and J are TRBV19 and TRBJ2-1; 12 nucleotides match TRBD1. Losses at the gene ends were 8 bases for V and 7 bases for J; bases not matched to a gene: 15. This CDR3 has 17 residues. The V gene's germline CDR1 is LNHDA and CDR2 SQIVND (reference sequence). The CDR3 DNA reads as TGTGCCAGTCAGCTGGTTAGCGGGACAGGGGGCTTGAATGAGCAGTTCTTC. As protein: CASQLVSGTGGLNEQFF.

This chain links TRBV9 with TRBJ2-5; 13 bases align to TRBD2. This CDR3 is 16 amino acids long. From germline, CDR1 is SGDLS and CDR2 YYNGEE. V lost 2 bases to trimming and J lost 2 bases; unmatched junction nucleotides: 3. The CDR3 coding sequence is TGTGCCAGCAGCGTTACTAGCGGGGGGGTTCAAGAGACCCAGTACTTC. Its translation is CASSVTSGGVQETQYF. The full variable domain, its missing parts supplied by reference TRBV9 and TRBJ2-5, is DSGVTQTPKHLITATGQRVTLRCSPRSGDLSVYWYQQSLDQGLQFLIQYYNGEERAKGNILERFSAQQFPDLHSELNLSSLELGDSALYFCASSVTSGGVQETQYFGPGTRLLVL.

V usage is TRBV5-1 and J usage is TRBJ2-7; a weak D match, TRBD2 (7 bases). Germline V gene sequence: CDR1 SGHRS, CDR2 YFSETQ. The CDR3 covers 15 residues. The V end lost 4 bases, the J end lost 7 bases, and 21 bases lay between the germline ends. Here the CDR3 reads CASSPSWGGAEEQYF. The CDR3 nucleotides are TGCGCCAGCAGCCCATCGTGGGGGGGGGCTGAAGAGCAGTACTTC.

J is TRBJ1-6 and V is TRBV18, with D hard to call. CDR1 and CDR2 from the germline V gene are KGHSH and LQKENI. Trimming took off 1 base at V and 7 bases at J, with 5 bases between the two ends. The CDR3 spans 13 residues. CDR3 in DNA: TGTGCCAGCTCACCACGAGAGAATTCACCCCTCCACTTT. This gives the protein CASSPRENSPLHF.

This clone was observed a few times. The genes are TRBV29-1 and TRBJ2-7, with 7 bases matching TRBD2. The CDR3 sequence is 13 residues long. Germline CDR1 reads SQVTM; CDR2 reads ANQGSEA. V lost 1 base, J lost 3 bases, and 3 bases stayed unmatched. The CDR3 sequence is CSVEGEGYYEQYF. The CDR3 region has the DNA TGCAGCGTTGAAGGGGAGGGATACTACGAGCAGTACTTC.

The V call is TRBV10-3, the J call TRBJ2-3, with 7 bases lining up with TRBD1. The germline CDR1 and CDR2 sequences are ENHRY and SYGVKD. CDR3 length equals 17 residues. With 4 bases clipped from V and 4 bases from J, the junction kept 14 bases outside the gene matches. CDR3 sequence reads: CAISAKDPGTDADTQYF. In nucleotides, the CDR3 is TGTGCCATCAGTGCTAAAGACCCCGGGACAGATGCAGATACGCAGTATTTT.

The rearrangement joins TRBV9 to TRBJ1-1, with D possibly TRBD1 on 5 matching bases. V lost 0 bases, J lost 5 bases, and 11 bases lay in between. The CDR3 has 14 amino acids. Germline V gives CDR1 SGDLS, CDR2 YYNGEE. The CDR3 reads CASSVAGRVTEAFF. CDR3 sequence (DNA): TGTGCCAGCAGCGTAGCGGGCAGGGTGACTGAAGCTTTCTTT.

V is TRBV5-4 and J is TRBJ2-4; TRBD1 matches at 11 bases. The CDR3 is 16 amino acids. The trim removed 0 bases at V and 6 bases at J, leaving 5 bases unmatched. From germline, CDR1 is SGHNT and CDR2 YYREEE (reference sequence). The CDR3 coding sequence is TGTGCCAGCAGCTTGGCCGCAGGGACAGGGGGAAACATTCAGTACTTC. Translated, it gives CASSLAAGTGGNIQYF.

The J gene is TRBJ1-1, the V gene TRBV24-1; no reliable D call. CDR1 and CDR2 (germline): KGHDR, SFDVKD. The CDR3 has 15 residues. The V end lost 7 bases, the J end lost 0 bases, and 14 bases lay between the germline ends. CDR3: CATSSGGGMNTEAFF. The DNA of the CDR3 is TGTGCCACCAGCTCCGGCGGAGGGATGAACACTGAAGCTTTCTTT.

A note on this clone: At one of its ends the junction is not consistent with the germline gene, which may arise from a read error. This specimen includes other DNA sequences encoding the same CDR3. This chain connects TRBV5-1 to TRBJ2-7; tentative D call: TRBD1 (5 bases). Germline CDR1 reads SGHRS; CDR2 reads YFSETQ. This CDR3 contains 13 residues. The chain's CDR3 is CASSLQGTYEQYF. The CDR3 coding sequence is TGCGCCAGCAGCTTGCAGGGTACCTACGAGCAGTACTTT.

The chain combines TRBV2 with TRBJ1-6; D remains unclear. V was cut by 3 bases and J by 7 bases, with 7 bases left in between. The CDR3 covers 13 residues. Germline V lookup: CDR1 SNHLY, CDR2 FYNNEI. The CDR3, as DNA: TGTGCCAGCAGTGAGAGTGAAAATTCACCCCTCCACTTT. Protein product: CASSESENSPLHF.

The count of this clone is one. This chain uses TRBV5-5 with TRBJ2-2; TRBD1 might be the D (6 bases). CDR1 SGHKS and CDR2 YYEKEE come from the germline V gene (reference sequence). This CDR3 is 14 amino acids long. V was clipped by 4 bases and J by 4 bases, with 11 bases between them. The CDR3 here is CASSHGQPTGELFF. CDR3 coding DNA: TGTGCCAGCAGCCATGGACAGCCCACCGGGGAGCTGTTTTTT.

This rearrangement joins TRBV19 to TRBJ1-2, with 9 bases lining up with TRBD1. CDR3 length equals 15 residues. CDR1 is LNHDA, CDR2 SQIVND, per germline (reference sequence). With 3 bases clipped from V and 4 bases from J, the junction kept 6 bases outside the gene matches. The CDR3 DNA follows: TGTGCCAGTAGTATCACAGGGGGCAACGGCTATGGCTACACCTTC. Its translation: CASSITGGNGYGYTF.

This rearrangement joins TRBV4-1 to TRBJ1-2, with 10 nucleotides matching TRBD1. J lost 6 bases, V lost 6 bases, and 7 bases had no gene match. The germline V gene has CDR1 MGHRA and CDR2 YSYEKL. The CDR3 is 14 residues long. CDR3 in amino acids: CASRRTGGIDGYTF. Here the CDR3 DNA reads TGCGCCAGCAGACGGACAGGGGGAATAGATGGCTACACCTTC.

This chain connects TRBV2 to TRBJ2-5, with 12 bases lining up with TRBD2. Germline trimming cut 7 bases from V and 4 bases from J; bases unmatched to any gene: 10. The CDR3 covers 16 residues. Germline V gene lookup returns CDR1 SNHLY and CDR2 FYNNEI. The CDR3 DNA follows: TGTGCCAGCAATCTACCCTCTAGCGGGGGGGTAGAGACCCAGTACTTC. This encodes CASNLPSSGGVETQYF.

The V and J genes are TRBV18 and TRBJ2-7; 7 bases agree with TRBD1. Germline-derived CDR1 and CDR2 are KGHSH and LQKENI. The CDR3 is 16 residues long. V was pared by 4 bases and J by 5 bases, with 14 bases of the junction left unmatched. The CDR3 sequence is CASSRLLFSGQDEQYF. DNA of the CDR3: TGTGCCAGCTCACGCCTTTTATTTAGTGGACAGGACGAGCAGTACTTC.

V usage is TRBV7-2 and J usage is TRBJ2-3, with no clear D. V shed 5 bases and J shed 2 bases, with 5 bases lying between them. This CDR3 has 12 amino acids. Germline V lookup: CDR1 SGHTA, CDR2 FQGNSA. CDR3 sequence: CASSVNTDTQYF. Written as DNA, the CDR3 is TGTGCCAGCAGCGTTAACACAGATACGCAGTATTTT.

This rearrangement joins TRBV10-3 to TRBJ1-2; tentative D call: TRBD1 (5 bases). CDR3 length: 15 residues. The germline gives CDR1 ENHRY, CDR2 SYGVKD. Between the trimmed V and J ends, which lost 3 bases and 7 bases, there was a span of 18 bases. CDR3 sequence: CAISDRDAFETGYTF. Here the CDR3 DNA reads TGTGCCATCAGTGACAGGGATGCCTTTGAAACTGGCTACACCTTC.

This rearrangement joins TRBV3-1 (or the pseudogene TRBV3-2) to TRBJ2-7; 12 bases match TRBD2. Germline V gene data show CDR1 as LGHDT and CDR2 as YNNKEL (reference sequence). The CDR3 covers 16 residues. Trimming removed 1 base from V and 1 base from J; junction bases left unmatched: 2. This CDR3 reads CASSQGLAGVSYEQYF. In DNA, the CDR3 is TGTGCCAGCAGCCAAGGACTAGCGGGGGTATCCTACGAGCAGTACTTC.

The rearrangement joins TRBV6-6 to TRBJ1-1, with 7 positions matching TRBD1. Trimming took 7 bases from V and 0 from J; bases not matched to a gene: 11. The CDR3 has 16 residues. CDR1 is MNHNY and CDR2 is SVGAGI in the germline V gene (reference sequence). The CDR3 loop is CASKGGGASLNTEAFF. CDR3 coding DNA: TGTGCCAGCAAAGGGGGCGGTGCCTCTCTGAACACTGAAGCTTTCTTT.

The V call is TRBV19, the J call TRBJ1-2; D is possibly TRBD1 (6 bases). The V gene's germline CDR1 is LNHDA and CDR2 SQIVND (reference sequence). The length of the CDR3 is 13 residues. The ends were cut back, 7 bases at V and 4 bases at J, with 13 bases in the middle. The CDR3, as DNA: TGTGCCAGTACCTCCAGGGGACCCTATGGCTACACCTTC. Encoded protein: CASTSRGPYGYTF.

This clone was detected only a few times. The chain is built from TRBV6-2 or TRBV6-3 and TRBJ2-7; 7 bases agree with TRBD1. The CDR3 length is 14 residues. From germline, CDR1 is MNHEY and CDR2 SVGEGT. V gave up 2 bases and J gave up 3 bases; unmatched junction bases: 4. In DNA form, the CDR3 reads TGTGCCAGCAGTTACAAGGGACAGAACTACGAGCAGTACTTC. This encodes CASSYKGQNYEQYF.

The chain has TRBV5-1 and TRBJ1-1; possibly TRBD1 for D (5 bases). The germline V gene has CDR1 SGHRS and CDR2 YFSETQ. The CDR3 contains 14 residues. Trimming stripped 2 bases from V and 1 base from J, with 9 bases between. The CDR3 protein is CASSFSGANTEAFF. The CDR3 bases are TGCGCCAGCAGCTTCTCTGGGGCGAACACTGAAGCTTTCTTT.

V usage is TRBV6-5 and J usage is TRBJ1-3, with a tentative D call TRBD1 (6 bases). The CDR3 contains 14 residues. The V end was cut by 6 bases, the J end by 7 bases, with 16 bases between. In germline, CDR1 is MNHEY, CDR2 SVGAGI. The CDR3 loop is CASSPGRRGNTIYF. The CDR3 DNA reads TGTGCCAGCAGCCCCGGCCGAAGGGGGAACACCATATATTTT.